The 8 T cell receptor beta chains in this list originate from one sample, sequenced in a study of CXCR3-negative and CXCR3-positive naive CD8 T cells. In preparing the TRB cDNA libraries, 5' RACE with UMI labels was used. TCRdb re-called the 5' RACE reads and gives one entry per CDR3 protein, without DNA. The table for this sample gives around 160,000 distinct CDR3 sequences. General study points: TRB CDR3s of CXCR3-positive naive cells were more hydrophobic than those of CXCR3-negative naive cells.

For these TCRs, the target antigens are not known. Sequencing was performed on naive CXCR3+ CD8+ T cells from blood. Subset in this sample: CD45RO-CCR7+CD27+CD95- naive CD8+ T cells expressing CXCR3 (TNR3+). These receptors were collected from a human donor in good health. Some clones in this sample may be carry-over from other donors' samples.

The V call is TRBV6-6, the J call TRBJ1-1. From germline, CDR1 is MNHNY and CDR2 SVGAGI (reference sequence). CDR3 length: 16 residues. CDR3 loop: CASSYSVTALNTEAFF.

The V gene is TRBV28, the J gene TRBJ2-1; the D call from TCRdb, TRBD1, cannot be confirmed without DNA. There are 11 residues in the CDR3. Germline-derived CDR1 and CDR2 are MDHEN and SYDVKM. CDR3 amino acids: CASSRGSEQFF.

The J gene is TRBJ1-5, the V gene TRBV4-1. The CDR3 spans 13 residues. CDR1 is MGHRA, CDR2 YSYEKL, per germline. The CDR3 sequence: CASSQVSNQPQHF.

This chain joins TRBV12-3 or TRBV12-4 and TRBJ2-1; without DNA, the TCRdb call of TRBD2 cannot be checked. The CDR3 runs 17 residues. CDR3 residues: CASSAGGGPRNYNEQFF.

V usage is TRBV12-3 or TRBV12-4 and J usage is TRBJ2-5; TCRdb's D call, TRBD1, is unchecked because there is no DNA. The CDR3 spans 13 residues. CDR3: CASTPAGAKTQYF.

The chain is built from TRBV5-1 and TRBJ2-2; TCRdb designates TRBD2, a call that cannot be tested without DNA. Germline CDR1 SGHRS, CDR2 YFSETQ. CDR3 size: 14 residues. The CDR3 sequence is CASSLPWETGELFF. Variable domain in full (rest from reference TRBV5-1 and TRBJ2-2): KAGVTQTPRYLIKTRGQQVTLSCSPISGHRSVSWYQQTPGQGLQFLFEYFSETQRNKGNFPGRFSGRQFSNSRSEMNVSTLELGDSALYLCASSLPWETGELFFGEGSRLTVL.

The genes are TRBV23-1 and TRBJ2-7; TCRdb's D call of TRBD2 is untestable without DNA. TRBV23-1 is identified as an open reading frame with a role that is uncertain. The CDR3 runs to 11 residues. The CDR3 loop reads CAPPGPREQYF.

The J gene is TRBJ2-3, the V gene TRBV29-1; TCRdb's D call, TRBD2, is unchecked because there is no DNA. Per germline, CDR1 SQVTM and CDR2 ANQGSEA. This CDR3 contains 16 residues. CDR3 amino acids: CSVEFSGLAGTDTQYF.